These T cell receptor beta chains were read from a single sample in a study of blood T cell repertoires in COVID-19. Here immunoSEQ multiplex PCR was the method, and the copy in TCRdb shows in-frame clones only, minus some. Among roughly 100,000 clones listed, 90% were seen once. The sample taken for sequencing was peripheral blood. These receptors all stem from a man in his fifties with acute or convalescent COVID-19. Both conserved end residues are part of each CDR3. Each record gives: J gene, clone size, V gene, D gene, CDR3 DNA, CDR3 protein. D genes are given only for firm matches. Part of the rows lack a size; the others show once, few, many or a class for expanded clones.

>TRBJ1-6|-|TRBV4-3|-
TGCGCCAGCAGCCAAGACCATGGACGGGGAAATTCACCCCTCCACTTT
CASSQDHGRGNSPLHF
>TRBJ2-2|-|TRBV9|TRBD2
TGTGCCAGCAGCCCAAGACTAGCGGCGAACACCGGGGAGCTGTTTTTT
CASSPRLAANTGELFF
>TRBJ2-2|-|TRBV5-4|-
TGTGCCAGCAGCTTGGCTGGGGGGGCGGTCGGGGAGCTGTTTTTT
CASSLAGGAVGELFF
>TRBJ1-2|-|TRBV11-2|TRBD1
TGTGCCAGCAGCTCCCCCTCGACAGGGATCTATGGCTACACCTTC
CASSSPSTGIYGYTF
>TRBJ2-1|few|TRBV18|TRBD2
TGTGCCAGCTCACCCTCGGGAGTAGCGGGGGGATCCTACAATGAGCAGTTCTTC
CASSPSGVAGGSYNEQFF
>TRBJ1-1|once|TRBV12-5|-
TGTGCTAGTGGTTTGTCCCGGAACACTGAAGCTTTCTTT
CASGLSRNTEAFF
>TRBJ2-7|-|TRBV7-9|TRBD2
TGTGCCAGCAGCTGGGGACTAGCGGAAGGAAACGAGCAGTACTTC
CASSWGLAEGNEQYF
>TRBJ2-1|-|TRBV5-1|TRBD1
TGCGCCAGCAGCTATCCCCGGGACAGCTACAATGAGCAGTTCTTC
CASSYPRDSYNEQFF
>TRBJ1-2|-|TRBV6-5|TRBD1
TGTGCCAGCCGGACAGGACTGAACTATGGCTACACCTTC
CASRTGLNYGYTF
>TRBJ2-3|-|TRBV9|TRBD2
TGTGCCAGCAGCGTAAAAGCGGGACCTAGCACAGATACGCAGTATTTT
CASSVKAGPSTDTQYF
>TRBJ2-3|once|TRBV19|-
TGTGCCAGTAGTATCTCCCCCGGGACTGTGCCCACAGATACGCAGTATTTT
CASSISPGTVPTDTQYF